Listed here are 27 T cell receptor beta chains from one sample, sequenced in a study of control samples from healthy donors and cancer patients. This table comes from immunoSEQ multiplex PCR, and its TCRdb copy is limited to in-frame clones, with some not included. The data show tens of thousands of clones, 90% to 95% seen once. The sequencing input was blood. Receptors were obtained from a woman in her twenties or thirties in good health.

The V call is TRBV3-1 (or the pseudogene TRBV3-2), the J call TRBJ2-5, with 8 bases identical to TRBD1. This CDR3 contains 15 residues. Looked up from germline, CDR1 is LGHDT and CDR2 is YNNKEL (reference sequence). Trimming removed 1 base from V and 3 bases from J; junction bases left unmatched: 4. CDR3 bases: TGTGCCAGCAGCCAAGTAAGGACAGGGAAAGAGACCCAGTACTTC. Translation gives CASSQVRTGKETQYF.

V is TRBV4-1 and J is TRBJ1-2, with no clear D. The CDR3 has 15 amino acids. The germline V gene has CDR1 MGHRA and CDR2 YSYEKL. Between the trimmed V and J ends, which lost 1 base and 8 bases, there was a span of 17 bases. As DNA, the CDR3 is TGCGCCAGCAGCCAAGGTCCGGGTCCCGAGAGGGGCTACACCTTC. Translating it yields CASSQGPGPERGYTF.

This chain uses TRBV3-1 (or the pseudogene TRBV3-2) with TRBJ2-1; 9 bases match TRBD2. Losses at the gene ends were 4 bases for V and 1 base for J; bases not matched to a gene: 14. Germline V CDR1 and CDR2: LGHDT, YNNKEL (reference sequence). This CDR3 spans 19 amino acids. The CDR3 spells CASSLRMGSGSGSYNEQFF. The CDR3, as DNA: TGTGCCAGCAGCCTTAGGATGGGTAGCGGGAGTGGATCCTACAATGAGCAGTTCTTC.

This clone was recorded only once. J is TRBJ2-7 and V is TRBV6-1; no clear D gene. Between the trimmed V and J ends, which lost 4 bases and 11 bases, there was a span of 33 bases. The CDR3 is 18 amino acids. CDR1 and CDR2 (germline): MNHNS, SASEGT. The CDR3 region has the DNA TGTGCCAGCAGTGCGAACAGACCAACACCAATATACGAGCATCTGGAGTACTTC. Translating it yields CASSANRPTPIYEHLEYF.

V is TRBV2 and J is TRBJ2-1; D gene unclear. CDR3 length: 13 amino acids. The germline gives CDR1 SNHLY, CDR2 FYNNEI. Trimming pared 5 bases from V and 3 bases from J, leaving 8 bases between. The CDR3 DNA follows: TGTGCCAGCAGTCGACCATTCTACAATGAGCAGTTCTTC. The encoded protein is CASSRPFYNEQFF.

The chain recombines TRBV11-3 with TRBJ2-1, with 10 bases lining up with TRBD2. The trim removed 4 bases at V and 0 bases at J, leaving 6 bases unmatched. Looked up from germline, CDR1 is SGHNT and CDR2 is YENEEA. The CDR3 contains 17 residues. CDR3 region: CASSSRLAGYSYNEQFF. The CDR3 nucleotides read TGTGCCAGCAGCTCCCGACTAGCGGGTTACTCCTACAATGAGCAGTTCTTC.

CDR3 protein: CASSLQSSYEQYF. The CDR3 DNA sequence: TGTGCCAGCAGCTTACAGAGCTCCTACGAGCAGTACTTC. The chain has TRBV5-6 and TRBJ2-7; unclear D gene. Germline CDR1 and CDR2: SGHDT and YYEEEE. This CDR3 region has 13 residues. V lost 2 bases and J 0 bases, leaving 6 bases between the germline ends.

This sequence joins TRBV7-2 and TRBJ1-4; weak D call: TRBD1 (5 bases). Trimming took off 4 bases at V and 8 bases at J, with 14 bases between the two ends. Germline V CDR1 and CDR2: SGHTA, FQGNSA. The CDR3 is 14 amino acids. CDR3 DNA: TGTGCCAGCAGCTATTCGAGGGCAGGGGAAAAACTGTTTTTT. It specifies CASSYSRAGEKLFF.

The rearrangement uses TRBV19 and TRBJ1-5; 7 bases map to TRBD1. CDR3 length equals 15 residues. The J segment lost 7 bases and the V segment lost 2 bases, leaving 8 bases of the junction unmatched. CDR1 is LNHDA, CDR2 SQIVND, per germline (reference sequence). CDR3 residues: CASSIQTGRYQPQHF. In nucleotides, the CDR3 is TGTGCCAGTAGTATACAGACAGGGAGGTACCAGCCCCAGCATTTT.

The chain carries TRBV5-1 and TRBJ2-2, with 7 bases fitting TRBD1. V was pared by 0 bases and J by 4 bases, with 9 bases of the junction left unmatched. The CDR3 runs to 17 residues. The germline V gene encodes CDR1 SGHRS and CDR2 YFSETQ. Here the CDR3 reads CASSLVYDRESTGELFF. For the CDR3, the DNA is TGCGCCAGCAGCTTGGTTTACGACAGGGAAAGCACCGGGGAGCTGTTTTTT.

This clone was recorded only once. V and J are TRBV10-3 and TRBJ2-7, with D perhaps given as TRBD1 or TRBD2 (5 bases each). Trimming removed 4 bases at V and 5 bases at J, with 18 bases between. This CDR3 is built from 15 residues. The germline gives CDR1 ENHRY, CDR2 SYGVKD. In nucleotides, the CDR3 is TGTGCCATCAGTGCTTTAAGGGAAACGGGGCACGAGCAGTACTTC. This codes for CAISALRETGHEQYF.

The chain has TRBV15 and TRBJ1-3; D is ambiguous. The V gene lost 0 bases and the J gene lost 8 bases, with 20 bases spanning the gap. The CDR3 runs to 17 residues. Germline lookup yields CDR1 LNHNV and CDR2 YYDKDF (reference sequence). This CDR3 is CATSRDNSGRVGDTIYF. The CDR3 DNA reads TGTGCCACCAGCAGAGATAATTCGGGTAGGGTCGGAGACACCATATATTTT.

The chain is built from TRBV5-8 and TRBJ2-3; possibly TRBD2 for D (5 bases). There are 13 residues in the CDR3. CDR1 and CDR2 (germline): SGHTS, YDEGEE. V gave up 4 bases and J gave up 3 bases, with 9 bases separating them. The CDR3 DNA sequence: TGTGCCAGCAGCCGACTAACGACAGATACGCAGTATTTT. Its protein is CASSRLTTDTQYF.

The chain uses TRBV9 and TRBJ2-3; tentative D call: TRBD2 (6 bases). The CDR3 sequence is 16 residues long. Per the germline V gene, CDR1 is SGDLS and CDR2 is YYNGEE. The V and J ends lost 3 bases and 6 bases respectively, with 20 bases between them. CDR3 nucleotides: TGTGCCAGCAGCGCACGGGACTCGACACAAGGGGATACGCAGTATTTT. Protein: CASSARDSTQGDTQYF.

V gene TRBV27 combines with J gene TRBJ2-1; TRBD1 matches 9 bases. The CDR3 runs 15 residues. Germline V gene data show CDR1 as MNHEY and CDR2 as SMNVEV (reference sequence). Trimming took 5 bases from V and 8 from J; bases not matched to a gene: 10. CDR3 in DNA: TGTGCCAGCAGTACAAGAACAGGGGGCAGTTATGAGCAGTTCTTC. This codes for CASSTRTGGSYEQFF.

Only one count was recorded for this clone. The chain links TRBV7-9 to TRBJ1-4, with D possibly matching TRBD1 (6 bases). CDR1 and CDR2 (germline): SEHNR, FQNEAQ (reference sequence). This CDR3 is built from 19 residues. Between the trimmed V and J ends, which lost 1 base and 8 bases, there was a span of 26 bases. Here the CDR3 reads CASSLELLTLGQWEEKLFF. DNA for the CDR3: TGTGCCAGCAGCTTAGAACTGTTGACCCTCGGACAGTGGGAGGAAAAACTGTTTTTT.

This chain uses TRBV15 with TRBJ1-5, with 7 bases identical to TRBD1. Trimming removed 5 bases from V and 4 bases from J; junction bases left unmatched: 8. CDR1 and CDR2 from the germline V gene are LNHNV and YYDKDF (reference sequence). The CDR3 totals 15 residues. Here the CDR3 DNA reads TGTGCCACCAGCGAAGGGACAGCCCCTAATCAGCCCCAGCATTTT. It codes for CATSEGTAPNQPQHF.

V gene TRBV19 combines with J gene TRBJ1-2; TRBD1 might be the D (5 bases). Germline V gene sequence: CDR1 LNHDA, CDR2 SQIVND (reference sequence). Trimming shortened V by 3 bases and J by 6 bases, and 17 bases separated the two germline ends. This CDR3 spans 15 amino acids. CDR3 amino acids: CASSIQSGQENGYTF. The CDR3 nucleotides read TGTGCCAGTAGTATTCAATCGGGGCAGGAAAATGGCTACACCTTC.

The CDR3 nucleotides are TGTGCCAGCAGCCCCCGCTGGGTGTACACTTCGAACTATGGCTACACCTTC. This gives the protein CASSPRWVYTSNYGYTF. The chain is built from TRBV7-2 and TRBJ1-2; D ambiguous. The CDR3 sequence is 17 residues long. Germline-derived CDR1 and CDR2 are SGHTA and FQGNSA. V lost 5 bases and J lost 2, with 21 bases in between.

The rearrangement joins TRBV7-3 to TRBJ2-1; 11 nucleotides line up with TRBD1. The CDR3 loop spans 16 amino acids. The junction had 10 bases not matched to a gene; V was cut back by 5 bases and J by 7 bases. The V gene's germline CDR1 is SGHTA and CDR2 FQGTGA. CDR3 residues: CASSTSGTGGWNEQFF. CDR3 DNA: TGTGCCAGCAGCACATCCGGGACAGGGGGATGGAATGAGCAGTTCTTC.

The J gene is TRBJ2-7, the V gene TRBV5-1; D uncertain. Germline CDR1 and CDR2: SGHRS and YFSETQ. The CDR3 spans 16 residues. The ends were cut back, 0 bases at V and 1 base at J, with 14 bases in the middle. The CDR3 coding sequence is TGCGCCAGCAGCTTGGCCTCTACTGGATCGTCCTACGAGCAGTACTTC. Protein: CASSLASTGSSYEQYF.

The gene calls are TRBV2 and TRBJ1-6, with D possibly matching TRBD1 (5 bases). The V and J ends lost 3 bases and 10 bases respectively, with 16 bases between them. Germline V gene lookup returns CDR1 SNHLY and CDR2 FYNNEI. This CDR3 has 15 amino acids. The CDR3 loop is CASSESGTGRSPLHF. CDR3 nucleotide sequence: TGTGCCAGCAGTGAGTCGGGGACTGGCAGGTCACCCCTCCACTTT.

The chain combines TRBV10-2 with TRBJ1-6, with D possibly matching TRBD1 (6 bases). The V gene's germline CDR1 is WSHSY and CDR2 SAAADI. The V end lost 6 bases, the J end lost 7 bases, and 13 bases lay between the germline ends. CDR3 length equals 14 residues. The CDR3 bases are TGCGCCAGCAGCATTCACGACAGGAATTCACCCCTCCACTTT. Encoded protein: CASSIHDRNSPLHF.

This sequence joins TRBV27 and TRBJ2-7, with 8 positions matching TRBD1. V lost 3 bases, J lost 0 bases, and 4 bases stayed unmatched. This CDR3 is 15 amino acids long. Per germline, CDR1 MNHEY and CDR2 SMNVEV (reference sequence). CDR3 DNA: TGTGCCAGCAGTTTTTGGGACAGGAGCTCCTACGAGCAGTACTTC. Translating it yields CASSFWDRSSYEQYF.

The chain combines TRBV4-1 with TRBJ2-3; D perhaps matches TRBD2 (5 bases). The V and J ends lost 0 bases and 0 bases respectively, with 13 bases between them. This CDR3 has 17 residues. CDR1 MGHRA and CDR2 YSYEKL come from the germline V gene. CDR3 loop: CASSQDGLAGSTDTQYF. In DNA, the CDR3 is TGCGCCAGCAGCCAAGATGGGCTAGCAGGCAGCACAGATACGCAGTATTTT.

The chain links TRBV5-1 to TRBJ1-1; a possible D gene is TRBD1 (5 bases). Per the germline V gene, CDR1 is SGHRS and CDR2 is YFSETQ. The CDR3 consists of 15 residues. V was clipped by 4 bases and J by 1 base, with 14 bases between them. The CDR3 sequence: CASSGARGQNTEAFF. The CDR3, as DNA: TGCGCCAGCAGCGGCGCCCGGGGCCAGAACACTGAAGCTTTCTTT.

This sequence joins TRBV18 and TRBJ2-6; 10 bases fit TRBD2. The trim removed 4 bases at V and 0 bases at J, leaving 9 bases unmatched. Germline values: CDR1 KGHSH, CDR2 LQKENI. CDR3 length: 19 residues. Here the CDR3 reads CASSRDGAGGSSGANVLTF. The CDR3 region has the DNA TGTGCCAGCTCACGGGACGGAGCGGGAGGGTCCTCTGGGGCCAACGTCCTGACTTTC.